This TCR beta chain originates from a study of PD-L1 blockade in urothelial cancer. The CDR3 covers 15 residues. The germline gives CDR1 SNHLY, CDR2 FYNNEI. Deletions cut 6 bases from V and 6 bases from J, with 19 bases between. With respect to this clone: The target antigen is unknown.

TCRdb's copy holds only in-frame clones and misses some; the assay was immunoSEQ multiplex PCR. The repertoire holds about 76,000 clones, with 91% as singletons. Time point of the sample: peripheral blood 6 weeks after treatment start. Study-wide findings and caveats: Lower than median blood TCR clonality before treatment predicted better survival.

The source is a woman of 80 years or more with urothelial cancer. The chain recombines TRBV2 with TRBJ2-3; weak D call: TRBD2 (7 bases). Sequences were derived from PBMCs, sampled around atezolizumab (anti-PD-L1) treatment. This chain's CDR3 is CASRWGRELSDTQYF. The CDR3 nucleotides are TGTGCCAGCAGATGGGGGCGGGAGCTCTCCGATACGCAGTATTTT.